These 27 T cell receptor beta chains came from one sample sequenced in a study of PD-L1 blockade in urothelial cancer. Time point: pretreatment peripheral blood. Profiled with immunoSEQ multiplex PCR; TCRdb holds only in-frame clones, not every one. Among more than 85,000 clones, over 75% were seen once, and the ten largest hold 2% to 2.5%. The source material was PBMCs, sampled around atezolizumab (anti-PD-L1) treatment. The receptor source for this set is a man aged 55-75 years with urothelial cancer.

This clone showed up just a few times. The rearrangement uses TRBV4-2 and TRBJ1-2; D remains ambiguous. Germline CDR1 is LGHNA and CDR2 is YNFKEQ. V was trimmed by 0 bases and J by 3 bases, leaving 11 bases between them. This CDR3 is 15 amino acids long. The CDR3 DNA sequence: TGTGCCAGCAGCCAAGAAATTCGAGTAGACTATGGCTACACCTTC. It specifies CASSQEIRVDYGYTF.

This clone was seen more than once but under ten times. V gene TRBV2 combines with J gene TRBJ1-5; D is unclear. Looked up from germline, CDR1 is SNHLY and CDR2 is FYNNEI. This CDR3 region has 14 residues. V was clipped by 7 bases and J by 5 bases, with 15 bases between them. The CDR3 reads CASTTGSSHQPQHF. For the CDR3, the DNA is TGTGCCAGCACCACCGGGAGCAGTCATCAGCCCCAGCATTTT.

V gene TRBV2 combines with J gene TRBJ2-7; 7 nucleotides agree with TRBD2. The CDR3 length is 14 residues. The germline V gene encodes CDR1 SNHLY and CDR2 FYNNEI. Losses at the gene ends were 8 bases for V and 5 bases for J; bases not matched to a gene: 12. The CDR3 region has the DNA TGTGCCAGCGTGTTCGGGGGGAAATCCCACGAGCAGTACTTC. This encodes CASVFGGKSHEQYF.

V is TRBV28 and J is TRBJ1-4, with a tentative D call TRBD1 (6 bases). CDR1 and CDR2 from the germline V gene are MDHEN and SYDVKM. This CDR3 region has 14 residues. The germline V and J ends were trimmed by 2 bases and 5 bases, with 9 bases remaining between them. CDR3 coding DNA: TGTGCCAGCAGTTTAAGGACAGCGAATGAAAAACTGTTTTTT. Encoded protein: CASSLRTANEKLFF.

J is TRBJ2-3 and V is TRBV4-1, with 16 bases identical to TRBD2. The V and J ends lost 3 bases and 2 bases, in that order; junction bases with no gene match: 8. This CDR3 has 19 residues. The germline V gene has CDR1 MGHRA and CDR2 YSYEKL. Written as DNA, the CDR3 is TGCGCCAGCAGCCACCCGGGACTAGCGGGAGGGCCTGACACAGATACGCAGTATTTT. Its protein is CASSHPGLAGGPDTDTQYF.

This clone was seen a single time. The chain carries TRBV7-2 and TRBJ2-1, with D possibly being TRBD2 (5 bases). Germline V gives CDR1 SGHTA, CDR2 FQGNSA. Trimming cost V 7 bases and J 0 bases, with 13 bases left between them. The CDR3 length is 15 residues. CDR3 in DNA: TGTGCCAGCACCGTTAGCGCCGCCTCCTACAATGAGCAGTTCTTC. It yields the protein CASTVSAASYNEQFF.

This clone was recorded once. V is TRBV27 and J is TRBJ1-6, with D unresolved. Trimming took 2 bases from V and 0 from J, leaving 5 bases between them. The CDR3 is 15 residues long. Germline CDR1 reads MNHEY; CDR2 reads SMNVEV (reference sequence). Here the CDR3 DNA reads TGTGCCAGCAGTTTAGGCGGCTCCTATAATTCACCCCTCCACTTT. Protein: CASSLGGSYNSPLHF.

Turning to this clone: An end of the junction differs from the germline gene, which may be a read error. V is TRBV7-7 and J is TRBJ2-7; 7 bases line up with TRBD1. In germline, CDR1 is SSHAT, CDR2 FNYEAQ (reference sequence). CDR3 length: 15 amino acids. CDR3 sequence: CASSLGLGQTYEQYF. Here the CDR3 DNA reads TGTGCTAGCAGCTTAGGGCTGGGACAGACCTACGAGCAGTACTTC.

This rearrangement joins TRBV11-3 to TRBJ2-1, with TRBD1 matching 12 bases. The CDR3 consists of 16 residues. V shed 3 bases and J 3 bases; nucleotides not matched to a gene: 3. The germline V gene has CDR1 SGHNT and CDR2 YENEEA. CDR3 region: CASSLGTGGVYNEQFF. CDR3 DNA sequence: TGTGCCAGCAGCTTGGGGACAGGGGGCGTCTACAATGAGCAGTTCTTC.

The CDR3 loop is CASSMVAGVDTQYF. CDR3 DNA: TGTGCCAGTAGTATGGTAGCGGGAGTGGATACGCAGTATTTT. V gene TRBV19 combines with J gene TRBJ2-3; TRBD2 agrees at 9 bases. Trimming at V came to 3 bases and at J to 6 bases, leaving 4 bases not matched to a gene. CDR3 size: 14 residues. Germline CDR1 and CDR2: LNHDA and SQIVND (reference sequence).

The chain joins TRBV28 to TRBJ2-2; 7 bases are a match to TRBD2. Germline CDR1 reads MDHEN; CDR2 reads SYDVKM. CDR3 length: 15 amino acids. Germline trimming cut 3 bases from V and 3 bases from J; bases unmatched to any gene: 4. CDR3 residues: CASSFLGRDTGELFF. For the CDR3, the DNA is TGTGCCAGCAGTTTTCTGGGGAGGGACACCGGGGAGCTGTTTTTT.

This chain uses TRBV6-1 with TRBJ2-5; 9 positions agree with TRBD2. Trimming removed 1 base from V and 5 bases from J; junction bases left unmatched: 5. The CDR3 totals 15 residues. CDR1 and CDR2 (germline): MNHNS, SASEGT. CDR3 in DNA: TGTGCCAGCAGTGAAGGAGGGACTAGCCAGGAGACCCAGTACTTC. Residues: CASSEGGTSQETQYF.

This clone was detected once. The rearrangement joins TRBV28 to TRBJ2-2; 12 nucleotides line up with TRBD2. The CDR3 extends over 19 amino acids. Trimming removed 2 bases from V and 6 bases from J; junction bases left unmatched: 13. Germline CDR1 MDHEN, CDR2 SYDVKM. Here the CDR3 DNA reads TGTGCCAGCAGTTTAGCTAGCGGGAGGGCCGGGGCTATTGCCGGGGAGCTGTTTTTT. It codes for CASSLASGRAGAIAGELFF.

The V and J genes are TRBV4-1 and TRBJ1-1, with D unresolved. V lost 1 base to trimming and J lost 4 bases, with 10 bases between them. The CDR3 has 14 residues. CDR1 and CDR2 (germline): MGHRA, YSYEKL. The CDR3 coding sequence is TGCGCCAGCAGCCAAGCAATCGGTGCCACTGAAGCTTTCTTT. Translating gives CASSQAIGATEAFF.

The chain couples TRBV19 to TRBJ2-7, with D perhaps TRBD2 (5 bases). Trimming took 2 bases from V and 5 from J, leaving 19 bases between them. Germline V lookup: CDR1 LNHDA, CDR2 SQIVND (reference sequence). This CDR3 is 16 amino acids long. The CDR3 DNA reads as TGTGCCAGTAGTATATATCCGGGAAGCGAGGCCCACGAGCAGTACTTC. Translating it yields CASSIYPGSEAHEQYF.

This clone was seen just once. The chain couples TRBV14 to TRBJ1-4; 8 nucleotides agree with TRBD1. Germline trimming cut 5 bases from V and 7 bases from J; bases unmatched to any gene: 15. CDR3 length: 17 amino acids. Germline CDR1 SGHDN, CDR2 FVKESK. CDR3 nucleotide sequence: TGTGCCAGCAGCTTTTGGACAGGGCGCTCATCTCCTGAAAAACTGTTTTTT. It translates to CASSFWTGRSSPEKLFF.

This rearrangement joins TRBV28 to TRBJ2-3, with D possibly being TRBD2 (7 bases). The CDR3 extends over 17 amino acids. Trimming took off 3 bases at V and 0 bases at J, with 16 bases between the two ends. Germline CDR1 MDHEN, CDR2 SYDVKM. The CDR3 DNA reads as TGTGCCAGCAGTTTCCCAGGCGGGGGCCTTAGCACAGATACGCAGTATTTT. Protein: CASSFPGGGLSTDTQYF.

The chain combines TRBV4-3 with TRBJ1-1; D gene unclear. The CDR3 runs 12 residues. Germline loops: CDR1 LGHNA, CDR2 YSLEER. Between the trimmed V and J ends, which lost 3 bases and 4 bases, there was a span of 6 bases. CDR3 DNA sequence: TGCGCCAGCAGCCATGGAGGCACTGAAGCTTTCTTT. Encoded protein: CASSHGGTEAFF.

The V gene is TRBV7-2, the J gene TRBJ1-3; D possibly corresponds to TRBD1 (6 bases). Trimming took 1 base from V and 4 from J, leaving 14 bases between them. Germline loops: CDR1 SGHTA, CDR2 FQGNSA. CDR3 length: 16 amino acids. For the CDR3, the DNA is TGTGCCAGCAGCTTAGGCGGGGGCGGTGGAGGAAACACCATATATTTT. As protein: CASSLGGGGGGNTIYF.

The CDR3 here is CASSQNGQGLWNTIYF. CDR3 bases: TGTGCCAGCAGCCAAAATGGACAGGGCCTCTGGAACACCATATATTTT. The V gene is TRBV2, the J gene TRBJ1-3; 8 nucleotides match TRBD1. The CDR3 has 16 amino acids. From germline, CDR1 is SNHLY and CDR2 FYNNEI. Trimming removed 6 bases from V and 7 bases from J; junction bases left unmatched: 14.

The gene calls are TRBV5-1 and TRBJ1-1, with 10 bases lining up with TRBD1. The germline gives CDR1 SGHRS, CDR2 YFSETQ. V lost 5 bases to trimming and J lost 4 bases; unmatched junction nucleotides: 8. The CDR3 covers 15 residues. The CDR3 reads CASSPGTGATTEAFF. The CDR3 DNA is TGCGCCAGCAGTCCCGGGACAGGGGCGACCACTGAAGCTTTCTTT.

The rearrangement joins TRBV7-2 to TRBJ1-2; possibly TRBD1 for D (5 bases). Germline CDR1 and CDR2: SGHTA and FQGNSA. The V gene lost 1 base and the J gene lost 6 bases, with 15 bases spanning the gap. This CDR3 is 15 amino acids long. This chain's CDR3 is CASSLESQGIDGYTF. The DNA of the CDR3 is TGTGCCAGCAGCTTAGAGTCTCAGGGAATTGATGGCTACACCTTC.

For this clone: Its ends do not fully match the called genes, so a read error is possible. J is TRBJ2-7 and V is TRBV6-6; possibly TRBD1 for D (6 bases). This CDR3 has 12 amino acids. The germline V gene has CDR1 MNHNY and CDR2 SVGAGI (reference sequence). In DNA form, the CDR3 reads TGTGCCAGCAGTTACCACGTGGGGGCGTTTTCCTTC. This sequence encodes CASSYHVGAFSF.

J is TRBJ2-7 and V is TRBV11-3; no firm D call. The germline V gene has CDR1 SGHNT and CDR2 YENEEA. This CDR3 is built from 12 residues. V was shortened by 2 bases and J by 4 bases, with 6 bases between the two germline ends. Here the CDR3 reads CASSLMAYEQYF. In DNA, the CDR3 is TGTGCCAGCAGCTTAATGGCTTACGAGCAGTACTTC.

This clone was seen only a few times. The CDR3 sequence: CASSWQEDSPLHF. The CDR3 DNA reads TGTGCCAGCAGCTGGCAGGAGGATTCACCCCTCCACTTT. The chain couples TRBV5-4 to TRBJ1-6; D is ambiguous. The CDR3 extends over 13 amino acids. CDR1 and CDR2 (germline): SGHNT, YYREEE (reference sequence). The V end lost 3 bases, the J end lost 8 bases, and 9 bases lay between the germline ends. The whole variable domain, filled in from reference TRBV5-4 and TRBJ1-6, reads ETGVTQSPTHLIKTRGQQVTLRCSSQSGHNTVSWYQQALGQGPQFIFQYYREEENGRGNFPPRFSGLQFPNYSSELNVNALELDDSALYLCASSWQEDSPLHFGNGTRLTVT.

This clone has only one observation. The chain joins TRBV9 to TRBJ1-2; 11 bases fit TRBD1. CDR3 length: 14 amino acids. V shed 4 bases, J shed 5 bases, and the junction held 4 bases outside the gene matches. Looked up from germline, CDR1 is SGDLS and CDR2 is YYNGEE. For the CDR3, the DNA is TGTGCCAGCAGCCCCGGACAGGGGGCGTATGGCTACACCTTC. It codes for CASSPGQGAYGYTF.

CDR3 in amino acids: CASSLDGGLIVQETQYF. The DNA for the CDR3 is TGCGCCAGCAGCTTGGACGGGGGACTAATCGTCCAAGAGACCCAGTACTTC. The chain combines TRBV5-1 with TRBJ2-5; 7 bases are a match to TRBD2. The CDR3 spans 17 residues. V shed 0 bases and J 1 base; nucleotides not matched to a gene: 9. Germline V gene lookup returns CDR1 SGHRS and CDR2 YFSETQ.